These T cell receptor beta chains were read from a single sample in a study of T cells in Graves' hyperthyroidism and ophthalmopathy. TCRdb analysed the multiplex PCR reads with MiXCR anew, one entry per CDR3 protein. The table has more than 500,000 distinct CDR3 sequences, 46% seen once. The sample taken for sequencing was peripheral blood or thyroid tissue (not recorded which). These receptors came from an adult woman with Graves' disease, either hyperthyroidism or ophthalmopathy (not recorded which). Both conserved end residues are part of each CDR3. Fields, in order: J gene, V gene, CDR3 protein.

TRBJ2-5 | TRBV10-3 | CAISFGQGMMETQYF
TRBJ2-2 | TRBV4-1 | CASSQDGGFNTGELFF
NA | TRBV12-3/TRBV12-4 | CASSQWGLADNEQFF
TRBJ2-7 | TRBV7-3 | CASSQDEVREQYF
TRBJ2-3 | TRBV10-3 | CAVRTSGITDTQYF
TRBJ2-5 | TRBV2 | CASRSGTSGKETQYF
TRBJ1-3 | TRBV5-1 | CASSPGAGSPGNTIYF
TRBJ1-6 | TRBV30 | CAWDRLSSYNSPLHF
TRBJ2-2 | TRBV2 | CASSEGPGLAAKRELFF
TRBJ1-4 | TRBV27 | CASSSQGWGEKLFF
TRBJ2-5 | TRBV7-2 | CASSSAWADQETQYF
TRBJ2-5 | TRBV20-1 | CSARRTALGQPQYF
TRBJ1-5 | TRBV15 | CATSRDAGEGGGNQPQHF
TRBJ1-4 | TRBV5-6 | CASSWNVDREGGVNEKLFF
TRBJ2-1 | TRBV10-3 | CAIRDRENNEQFF
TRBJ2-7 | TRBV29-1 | CSVEAPRGGYEQYF
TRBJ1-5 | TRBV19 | CASSIGNLRINQPQHF
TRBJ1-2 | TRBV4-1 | CASSQSTGGASYGYTF
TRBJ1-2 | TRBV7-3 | CASNPRGGTGGYGYTF
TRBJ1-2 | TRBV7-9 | CASSFDGPNYGYTF
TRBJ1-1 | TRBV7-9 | CASSRVGGRNTEAFF
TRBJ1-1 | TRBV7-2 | CASTQRGRKAMNTEAFF
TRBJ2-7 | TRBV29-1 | CSFLYKRDRVTYEQYF
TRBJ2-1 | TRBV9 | CASSAGWGKDEQFF
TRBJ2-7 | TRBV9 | CASSVEVQPYEQYF
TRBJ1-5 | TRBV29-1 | CSVDEGRNQPQHF
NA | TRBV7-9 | CASRTDSRSYEQYF
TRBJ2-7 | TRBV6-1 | CASRRPGNYGEQYF
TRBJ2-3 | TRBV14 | CASSQPPLGGDTDTQYF